The present T cell receptor beta chain was sequenced within a study of blood T cell repertoires in COVID-19. J gave up 8 bases and V 7 bases, and 15 bases lay outside the gene matches. The CDR3 runs 17 residues. Germline CDR1 and CDR2: SGHTA and FQGNSA. Profiled with immunoSEQ multiplex PCR; TCRdb holds only in-frame clones, not every one. Altogether roughly 330,000 clones are present, around 83% being singletons, with the ten largest covering about 1.2%. The genes are TRBV7-2 and TRBJ1-6, with 9 nucleotides matching TRBD1. Sequencing was done on a sample of peripheral blood. The TCR sequence derives from a woman aged 45-65 years with acute or convalescent COVID-19. The chain's CDR3 is CASTPGSGGQGYSPLHF. The CDR3 DNA is TGTGCCAGCACACCAGGGAGTGGGGGACAGGGTTATTCACCCCTCCACTTT.